This T cell receptor (beta chain) was profiled in a study of blood T cell repertoires in COVID-19. Study-level background: Both acute and convalescent COVID-19 samples were obtained from the United States, Italy and Spain.

Clones were read by immunoSEQ multiplex PCR, and TCRdb kept only the in-frame ones, dropping some. This table holds around 190,000 clones, 85% to 90% found once. Trimming stripped 6 bases from V and 1 base from J, with 10 bases between. The germline gives CDR1 DFQATT, CDR2 SNEGSKA (reference sequence). The CDR3 has 13 residues. The sequenced material came from peripheral blood. The receptor comes from a woman aged 55-69 years with acute or convalescent COVID-19. The V gene is TRBV20-1, the J gene TRBJ1-5, with D maybe TRBD1 (5 bases). CDR3 protein: CSASRGSNQPQHF. CDR3 nucleotides: TGCAGTGCAAGTAGGGGAAGCAATCAGCCCCAGCATTTT.